This entry lists 16 T cell receptor beta chains sequenced from one sample in a study of CD8 T cells in Susac syndrome. Random hexamers served to reverse transcribe roughly 0.5 to 1 ug RNA. TCRdb redid the calling of the immunoSEQ multiplex PCR reads with MiXCR, one entry per CDR3 protein. The sample includes 400,000 to 550,000 distinct CDR3 sequences, more than 80% of them seen just once. The sequenced sample consisted of CD8+ T cells from PBMCs. These receptors were obtained from a human donor with multiple sclerosis.

CDR3 amino acids: CASSFKAGLNTDTQYF. Written as DNA, the CDR3 is TGTGCCAGTAGTTTCAAAGCGGGGCTTAACACAGATACGCAGTATTTT. The V gene is TRBV19, the J gene TRBJ2-3, with 7 bases matching TRBD2. The CDR3 length is 16 residues. V shed 5 bases, J shed 2 bases, and the junction held 10 bases outside the gene matches. Germline assignment: CDR1 LNHDA and CDR2 SQIVND (reference sequence). The complete variable domain, with remaining parts taken from reference TRBV19 and TRBJ2-3, reads DGGITQSPKYLFRKEGQNVTLSCEQNLNHDAMYWYRQDPGQGLRLIYYSQIVNDFQKGDIAEGYSVSREKKESFPLTVTSAQKNPTAFYLCASSFKAGLNTDTQYFGPGTRLTVL.

The genes are TRBV5-1 and TRBJ2-1; the D call may be TRBD1 or TRBD2 (5 bases each). V lost 2 bases, J lost 4 bases, and 10 bases lay in between. Germline V gives CDR1 SGHRS, CDR2 YFSETQ. CDR3 length: 14 residues. The CDR3 DNA reads as TGCGCCAGCAGCTTTTCTTGGGGGTACAATGAGCAGTTCTTC. Translation gives CASSFSWGYNEQFF.

The V call is TRBV7-9, the J call TRBJ1-4; D is possibly TRBD1 (5 bases). The CDR3 length is 14 residues. V was clipped by 5 bases and J by 5 bases, with 12 bases between them. Germline V gene lookup returns CDR1 SEHNR and CDR2 FQNEAQ (reference sequence). CDR3 DNA: TGTGCCAGCAGCCTTCAGGGATTCAATGAAAAACTGTTTTTT. Encoded protein: CASSLQGFNEKLFF.

The chain links TRBV15 to TRBJ2-3, with D possibly being TRBD2 (6 bases). Trimming pared 3 bases from V and 3 bases from J, leaving 16 bases between. The CDR3 runs to 16 residues. In germline, CDR1 is LNHNV, CDR2 YYDKDF (reference sequence). CDR3 protein: CATSSLPGLTTDTQYF. The DNA for the CDR3 is TGTGCCACCAGCAGTTTACCGGGACTTACAACAGATACGCAGTATTTT.

The V gene is TRBV30, the J gene TRBJ1-4; D is ambiguous. The germline V gene has CDR1 GTSNPN and CDR2 SVGIG (reference sequence). This CDR3 comprises 13 residues. Trimming cost V 7 bases and J 3 bases, with 12 bases left between them. This CDR3 reads CAFSGESNEKLFF. The CDR3 DNA is TGTGCCTTTTCTGGGGAGTCTAATGAAAAACTGTTTTTT.

This clonotype was counted between two and nine times. J is TRBJ2-3 and V is TRBV20-1, with 10 bases aligning to TRBD2. V lost 6 bases and J lost 0; bases outside the gene matches: 3. This CDR3 contains 14 residues. CDR1 DFQATT and CDR2 SNEGSKA come from the germline V gene (reference sequence). The CDR3 coding sequence is TGCAGTGCCGGACTAGCGGAAAGCACAGATACGCAGTATTTT. This codes for CSAGLAESTDTQYF.

The V call is TRBV7-8, the J call TRBJ2-7; D unresolved. The V end lost 5 bases, the J end lost 6 bases, and 11 bases lay between the germline ends. The germline V gene has CDR1 SGHVS and CDR2 FQNEAQ. The CDR3 covers 12 residues. The CDR3 loop is CASSLRTGEQYF. CDR3 sequence (DNA): TGTGCCAGCAGCCTACGAACCGGCGAGCAGTACTTC.

CDR3 nucleotide sequence: TGCGCCAGCAGCCAAGCAGAGGTGAACACTGAAGCTTTCTTT. Its translation is CASSQAEVNTEAFF. The chain joins TRBV4-1 to TRBJ1-1; D gene unclear. Looked up from germline, CDR1 is MGHRA and CDR2 is YSYEKL. The CDR3 runs to 14 residues. V shed 1 base and J shed 0 bases, with 6 bases lying between them.

The V call is TRBV24-1, the J call TRBJ2-3, with D possibly called TRBD1 or TRBD2 (5 bases each). This CDR3 contains 15 residues. The germline gives CDR1 KGHDR, CDR2 SFDVKD. V lost 2 bases and J lost 7, with 15 bases in between. CDR3 coding DNA: TGTGCCACCAGTGATTACCGGGACGGAGGAAATACGCAGTATTTT. This codes for CATSDYRDGGNTQYF.

The rearrangement links TRBV11-2 to TRBJ2-1; tentatively, D is TRBD1 or TRBD2 (6 bases each). The germline V and J ends were trimmed by 0 bases and 8 bases, with 17 bases remaining between them. CDR3 length: 16 amino acids. CDR1 and CDR2 from the germline V gene are SGHAT and FQNNGV. The CDR3 loop reads CASSLDRGNREYEQFF. DNA of the CDR3: TGTGCCAGCAGCTTAGATCGGGGGAACAGGGAGTATGAGCAGTTCTTC.

The chain uses TRBV19 and TRBJ2-7; D might be TRBD2 (5 bases). Germline CDR1 and CDR2: LNHDA and SQIVND (reference sequence). The CDR3 is made up of 14 amino acids. The V end lost 6 bases, the J end lost 3 bases, and 15 bases lay between the germline ends. This CDR3 reads CASSLLWGVYEQYF. The CDR3 region has the DNA TGTGCCAGTAGCCTCCTTTGGGGAGTCTACGAGCAGTACTTC.

This clonotype is a singleton in its sample. The genes are TRBV20-1 and TRBJ1-6; D gene unclear. Trimming removed 3 bases at V and 4 bases at J, with 10 bases between. The CDR3 length is 14 residues. In germline, CDR1 is DFQATT, CDR2 SNEGSKA (reference sequence). The CDR3 region has the DNA TGCAGTGCTAGGAGGGCGGAATATAATTCACCCCTCCACTTT. This sequence encodes CSARRAEYNSPLHF.

This chain links TRBV27 with TRBJ2-5; the D gene is possibly TRBD2 (7 bases). From germline, CDR1 is MNHEY and CDR2 SMNVEV (reference sequence). This CDR3 spans 14 amino acids. The V end was cut by 3 bases, the J end by 5 bases, with 13 bases between. The CDR3 DNA reads TGTGCCAGCAGTTTTGGGGGGGCAGGGGAGACCCAGTACTTC. Amino acid sequence: CASSFGGAGETQYF.

This rearrangement joins TRBV6-6 to TRBJ1-3; 8 bases line up with TRBD1. The CDR3 contains 16 residues. The V segment lost 7 bases and the J segment 4 bases; nucleotides outside the gene matches: 12. CDR1 is MNHNY and CDR2 is SVGAGI in the germline V gene (reference sequence). The CDR3 sequence is CASNLWTGTEGNTIYF. For the CDR3, the DNA is TGTGCCAGCAACCTCTGGACAGGGACGGAAGGAAACACCATATATTTT.

The chain recombines TRBV6-1 with TRBJ2-1; perhaps TRBD1 as D (6 bases). The germline CDR1 and CDR2 sequences are MNHNS and SASEGT. V lost 6 bases and J 4 bases, leaving 16 bases between the germline ends. The CDR3 runs 15 residues. CDR3 protein: CASRVQGAGYNEQFF. CDR3 DNA: TGTGCCAGCAGGGTACAGGGAGCCGGTTACAATGAGCAGTTCTTC.

The chain recombines TRBV5-4 with TRBJ2-7; D tentatively fits TRBD1 or TRBD2 (5 bases each). The length of the CDR3 is 16 residues. V was clipped by 2 bases and J by 5 bases, with 20 bases between them. In germline, CDR1 is SGHNT, CDR2 YYREEE (reference sequence). The CDR3 sequence: CASSLAFGGPPDEQYF. The DNA of the CDR3 is TGTGCCAGCAGCTTAGCCTTTGGGGGACCCCCGGACGAGCAGTACTTC.